These T cell receptor beta chains were read from a single sample in a study of blood T cell repertoires in COVID-19. Using immunoSEQ multiplex PCR, the repertoire was profiled, and TCRdb retains in-frame clones only, with some absent. The table records over 200,000 clones, approximately 85% of them present only once. The sequenced sample was PBMCs or T cells enriched from blood (not recorded which). All receptors derive from a woman aged 45-65 years who had recovered from COVID-19. CDR3s include the opening cysteine and the closing phenylalanine or tryptophan. The D gene is left open where the match is weak. Size values are once, few and many counts, or a class for expanded clones, and some rows have none.

clone size	D gene	J gene	V gene	CDR3 DNA	CDR3 protein
.	TRBD2	TRBJ2-1	TRBV6-5	TGTGCCAGCAGGACGACTAGCGGGAGTTTCGATGAGCAGTTCTTC	CASRTTSGSFDEQFF
.	.	TRBJ2-5	TRBV27	TGTGCCAGCAGTTTATTTTATGGTGGGAGGAATGGGAAAGAGACCCAGTACTTC	CASSLFYGGRNGKETQYF
once	TRBD2	TRBJ2-2	TRBV29-1	TGCAGCGTTGCTCTAGCGGGAGGTGTAAACACCGGGGAGCTGTTTTTT	CSVALAGGVNTGELFF
once	.	TRBJ1-6	TRBV5-8	TGTGCCAGCAGCTTCCCAGACATTAATAATTCACCCCTCCACTTT	CASSFPDINNSPLHF
once	.	TRBJ1-5	TRBV19	TGTGCCAGTACCAAAGGTAGCAGGGATCAGCCCCAGCATTTT	CASTKGSRDQPQHF
.	TRBD2	TRBJ2-1	TRBV7-9	TGTGCCAGCAGCTTGCTAGCGGGCTACAATGAGCAGTTCTTC	CASSLLAGYNEQFF
once	TRBD1	TRBJ1-1	TRBV11-2	TGTGCCAGCAGCCTACACCCGGACAGGGTGGCTGAAGCTTTCTTT	CASSLHPDRVAEAFF
.	.	TRBJ1-1	TRBV19	TGTGCCAGTAGCTTAAATCCCGGTTCGAACACTGAAGCTTTCTTT	CASSLNPGSNTEAFF
.	TRBD1	TRBJ2-5	TRBV7-8	TGTGCCAGCAGCTTAGTGCGGGTGGGACAGGCGGATAAAGAGACCCAGTACTTC	CASSLVRVGQADKETQYF
.	.	TRBJ1-3	TRBV19	TGTGCCAGTAGTATAGGAGGGTTGCCATTCTCTGGAAACACCATATATTTT	CASSIGGLPFSGNTIYF
.	.	TRBJ2-7	TRBV5-1	TGCGCCAGCAGCCCTGACTACTACGAGCAGTACTTC	CASSPDYYEQYF
.	TRBD2	TRBJ2-7	TRBV6-2/TRBV6-3	TGTGCCAGCAGCTCGACTAGCGGGAGTCCGGACGAGCAGTACTTC	CASSSTSGSPDEQYF
.	.	TRBJ2-5	TRBV2	TGTGCCAGCAGTGGGGTATGGGGGGAAGAGACCCAGTACTTC	CASSGVWGEETQYF
many	.	TRBJ2-7	TRBV5-4	TGTGCCAGCACCCGAGGAGGCGGGAATGCCTACGAGCAGTACTTC	CASTRGGGNAYEQYF
.	TRBD2	TRBJ2-1	TRBV19	TGTGCCAGTAGTATTAGCGGGAGTGTCAATGAGCAGTTCTTC	CASSISGSVNEQFF
once	TRBD1	TRBJ1-1	TRBV29-1	TGCAGCGTCCGGGACAGGACTCTTTCGGACACTGAAGCTTTCTTT	CSVRDRTLSDTEAFF
once	.	TRBJ2-1	TRBV7-9	TGTGCCAGCAGTCCGACTGGTAACAATGAGCAGTTCTTC	CASSPTGNNEQFF
once	TRBD2	TRBJ2-7	TRBV27	TGTGCCAGCAGTTCTGTCAGACTAGCGGGGTTCCCCTACGAGCAGTACTTC	CASSSVRLAGFPYEQYF
.	TRBD2	TRBJ2-1	TRBV29-1	TGCAGCGCCGGGACTAGCGGGAACCTTAGGGATGAGCAGTTCTTC	CSAGTSGNLRDEQFF
.	TRBD1	TRBJ1-6	TRBV10-3	TGTGCCATCGGGACAGTAGGTAATTCACCCCTCCACTTT	CAIGTVGNSPLHF
.	.	TRBJ1-1	TRBV7-8	TGTGCCAGCAGCTTAGTGGACATCAACACTGAAGCTTTCTTT	CASSLVDINTEAFF
.	TRBD2	TRBJ2-1	TRBV7-9	TGTGCCAGCAGCCCCCGGGGGCTAGCGGGAGGTTTACCCCTTTATGAGCAGTTCTTC	CASSPRGLAGGLPLYEQFF
.	.	TRBJ1-1	TRBV3-1/TRBV3-2	TGTGCCAGCAGCGGGCCCTGGAACACTGAAGCTTTCTTT	CASSGPWNTEAFF
few	TRBD1	TRBJ1-1	TRBV5-1	TGCGCCAGCAGCTCGGGACAGGGGTCCGTGAACACTGAAGCTTTCTTT	CASSSGQGSVNTEAFF
.	TRBD2	TRBJ2-1	TRBV9	TGTGCCAGCAGCGCGTCTTCGACTAGCGGCCTAGGGAATGAGCAGTTCTTC	CASSASSTSGLGNEQFF
.	.	TRBJ1-2	TRBV28	TGTGCCAGCAGTTTAGCGAGGAACTATGGCTACACCTTC	CASSLARNYGYTF
.	.	TRBJ2-3	TRBV4-1	TGCGCCAGCAGCCAACAACCAACCCTATCAAGCGGCCGCACAGATACGCAGTATTTT	CASSQQPTLSSGRTDTQYF
.	TRBD1	TRBJ1-5	TRBV27	TGTGCCAGCAGTGAAGGACAGGGCTGGGCCCAGCATTTT	CASSEGQGWAQHF
.	.	TRBJ1-6	TRBV5-1	TGCGCCAGCAGCTTACAGGATTCCTATAATTCACCCCTCCACTTT	CASSLQDSYNSPLHF
.	TRBD1	TRBJ1-2	TRBV5-5	TGTGCCAGTATCCCGACAGGGAGTAGCTATGGCTACACCTTC	CASIPTGSSYGYTF
.	TRBD1	TRBJ1-2	TRBV7-9	TGTGCCAGCAGGGACAGGCACAACCTCTATGGCTACACCTTC	CASRDRHNLYGYTF
.	TRBD2	TRBJ2-7	TRBV11-2	TGTGCCAGCAGCTTAGAGCCTAGCGGCTACGAGCAGTACTTC	CASSLEPSGYEQYF
.	.	TRBJ2-7	TRBV27	TGTGCCAGCAGTTCCCACAGAAACTCCTACGAGCAGTACTTC	CASSSHRNSYEQYF
.	.	TRBJ1-2	TRBV29-1	TGCAGGACGACAGATCGCTATGGCTACACCTTC	CRTTDRYGYTF
.	.	TRBJ2-5	TRBV19	TGTGCCAGTAGTATAGCCCAAGGGGTGATGGAGACCCAGTACTTC	CASSIAQGVMETQYF
.	.	TRBJ2-1	TRBV12-3/TRBV12-4	TGTGCCAGCCAAAGCAGGGGTTACAATGAGCAGTTCTTC	CASQSRGYNEQFF
.	TRBD2	TRBJ2-1	TRBV29-1	TGCAGCGTTGAGCCTAGCGGCTACAATGAGCAGTTCTTC	CSVEPSGYNEQFF
.	.	TRBJ1-5	TRBV19	TGTGCCAGTAGTTCAGCTTCACGGGAGGTCCAGCCCCAGCATTTT	CASSSASREVQPQHF
.	.	TRBJ1-5	TRBV6-5	TGTGCCAGCAGTCCCCTCGGGGATCAGCCCCAGCATTTT	CASSPLGDQPQHF
.	TRBD2	TRBJ2-1	TRBV29-1	TGCAGCGTTGCGGGGCGGGCTAGCGGGAGCGATGAGCAGTTCTTC	CSVAGRASGSDEQFF
few	TRBD2	TRBJ2-2	TRBV28	TGTGCCAGCTCGCTGAGCGGGAGGGCCGCCGGGGAGCTGTTTTTT	CASSLSGRAAGELFF
.	.	TRBJ1-1	TRBV5-1	TGCGCCAGCAGCCCGAATACAGGGAGCAACACTGAAGCTTTCTTT	CASSPNTGSNTEAFF
.	TRBD1	TRBJ1-1	TRBV6-2/TRBV6-3	TGTGCCAGCAGTACCCGACAGGGACCTTTGGGCACTGAAGCTTTCTTT	CASSTRQGPLGTEAFF
.	TRBD2	TRBJ2-1	TRBV5-1	TGCGCCAGTCGGGGGGAAGCGGTCGCGTTCTTC	CASRGEAVAFF
.	.	TRBJ1-6	TRBV11-2	TGTGCCAGCAGCTTAGGGTCTACAGTAAATTCACCCCTCCACTTT	CASSLGSTVNSPLHF
.	TRBD1	TRBJ2-1	TRBV27	TGTGCCAGCACGTCGACAGGGAAACCTGACAATGAGCAGTTCTTC	CASTSTGKPDNEQFF
once	.	TRBJ2-1	TRBV28	TGTGCCAGCAGTCCCCCGACAGGACTTTCCTACAATGAGCAGTTCTTC	CASSPPTGLSYNEQFF
few	.	TRBJ1-4	TRBV25-1	TGTGCCAGCAGTGAATGGTCCGGGACTTTGGAAAAACTGTTTTTT	CASSEWSGTLEKLFF
.	.	TRBJ1-1	TRBV7-6	TGTGCCAGCAGCCTGGGGGGTAGCACTGAAGCTTTCTTT	CASSLGGSTEAFF
.	.	TRBJ1-1	TRBV14	TGTGCCAGCAGTGGACAGATGAACACTGAAGCTTTCTTT	CASSGQMNTEAFF
once	.	TRBJ2-3	TRBV19	TGTGCCAGTAGTATTCAGGGTTCAGATACGCAGTATTTT	CASSIQGSDTQYF
.	.	TRBJ1-3	TRBV3-1/TRBV3-2	TGTGCCAGCAGCCCTTTAACTGGAAACACCATATATTTT	CASSPLTGNTIYF
.	.	TRBJ1-3	TRBV5-6	TGTGCCAGCAGACGCGGTTTCCTCTCTGGAAACACCATATATTTT	CASRRGFLSGNTIYF
.	TRBD2	TRBJ2-1	TRBV6-6	TGTGCCAGCAGTCCCCTTCGGGGGGAGAGCTCCTACAATGAGCAGTTCTTC	CASSPLRGESSYNEQFF
.	TRBD1	TRBJ1-2	TRBV27	TGTGCCAGCAGTCCCACAGGGGGCGCGGGATTTGGCTACACCTTC	CASSPTGGAGFGYTF
.	.	TRBJ1-2	TRBV18	TGTGCCAGCTCACCACCTTATACAACCCGCTATGGCTACACCTTC	CASSPPYTTRYGYTF
.	.	TRBJ2-7	TRBV25-1	TGTGCCAGCAGTAGGACAGCGAGCTCCTACGAGCAGTACTTC	CASSRTASSYEQYF
.	TRBD2	TRBJ2-2	TRBV7-6	TGTGCCAGCAGTCCCGGGACTAGCGGGACCGGGGAGCTGTTTTTT	CASSPGTSGTGELFF
once	TRBD2	TRBJ2-3	TRBV27	TGTGCCAGCAGTTTCGCGACTAGCGGGGGCTACACAGATACGCAGTATTTT	CASSFATSGGYTDTQYF
.	.	TRBJ1-1	TRBV7-9	TGTGCCAGCAGCTTACTTAGGGGCACTGAAGCTTTCTTT	CASSLLRGTEAFF